A selection of T cell receptor beta chains follows, all from one sample in a study of blood T cell repertoires in COVID-19. Only in-frame clones appear in the TCRdb table, and some are missing; sequencing was by immunoSEQ multiplex PCR. This table has some 98,000 clones, 80% to 90% appearing once. The sequenced sample was peripheral blood. The receptor source for this set is a man in his sixties with acute or convalescent COVID-19. Both conserved end residues are trimmed from each CDR3.

ASGDRNEKLF	TRBV27	TRBJ1-4
ASSLWSASRSYNEQF	TRBV11-2	TRBJ2-1
ASSPGQGYGYT	TRBV14	TRBJ1-2
ASSQGLAGTDTQY	TRBV11-3	TRBJ2-3
ASRFSTSGGRTQF	TRBV27	TRBJ2-1
ASSRDRGYQPQH	TRBV27	TRBJ1-5
ASSLTGQGNSPLH	TRBV4-3	TRBJ1-6
ASSQDPSGGANEQF	TRBV4-2	TRBJ2-1
ASSASGGNQPQH	TRBV5-1	TRBJ1-5
ASSLAGQGGNQPQH	TRBV18	TRBJ1-5